These T cell receptor beta chains were read from a single sample in a study of shared clonotypes between healthy human individuals. Assay: immunoSEQ multiplex PCR; the TCRdb copy retains only in-frame clones and omits some. The profile shows approximately 530,000 clones, roughly 95% of them singletons. Material for sequencing was naive CD4+ T cells sorted from blood. Receptors were obtained from a woman in her twenties or thirties in good health. The CDR3 runs from the conserved cysteine through the conserved F or W. A D gene is named only where the DNA matches it firmly. Expanded clones are given a class, and other clones once, few, many or no size at all.

once	TRBD2	TRBV6-6	TRBJ2-1	CASSPGLAGVGEQFF	TGTGCCAGCAGTCCCGGACTAGCGGGAGTAGGTGAGCAGTTCTTC
-	TRBD2	TRBV4-2	TRBJ2-1	CASSQDFAGGYNEQFF	TGTGCCAGCAGCCAAGATTTTGCGGGAGGCTACAATGAGCAGTTCTTC
-	-	TRBV5-1	TRBJ1-4	CASSTAGARTTNEKLFF	TGCGCCAGCAGCACCGCAGGGGCGAGGACAACTAATGAAAAACTGTTTTTT
once	TRBD2	TRBV27	TRBJ2-2	CASSQSGINTGELFF	TGTGCCAGCAGCCAGAGCGGGATTAACACCGGGGAGCTGTTTTTT
-	-	TRBV5-1	TRBJ1-4	CASSSAGTTNEKLFF	TGCGCCAGCAGTTCTGCAGGAACAACTAATGAAAAACTGTTTTTT
-	-	TRBV11-2	TRBJ1-1	CASSLDRTEAFF	TGTGCCAGCAGCTTAGACCGGACTGAAGCTTTCTTT
once	-	TRBV4-1	TRBJ1-2	CASSQESTAGIPRGYTF	TGCGCCAGCAGCCAAGAGTCGACAGCGGGGATACCCCGAGGCTACACCTTC
once	TRBD2	TRBV11-2	TRBJ2-5	CASSFINRREGLRTQYF	TGTGCCAGCAGCTTTATTAATCGGCGGGAGGGCCTCAGGACCCAGTACTTC
-	TRBD1	TRBV6-5	TRBJ1-5	CASSPGQGNQPQHF	TGTGCCAGCAGCCCGGGACAGGGCAATCAGCCCCAGCATTTT
-	TRBD1	TRBV4-2	TRBJ1-4	CASSQTGGGDEKLFF	TGTGCCAGCAGCCAGACAGGGGGCGGTGATGAAAAACTGTTTTTT
once	-	TRBV28	TRBJ2-5	CASSFRETQYF	TGTGCCAGCAGTTTCAGAGAGACCCAGTACTTC
-	TRBD2	TRBV5-1	TRBJ2-3	CASRRREQADTQYF	TGCGCCAGCAGAAGGCGGGAGCAGGCAGATACGCAGTATTTT
-	-	TRBV28	TRBJ2-5	CASSANNYLFQETQYF	TGTGCCAGCAGCGCGAATAACTACCTGTTTCAAGAGACCCAGTACTTC
-	TRBD1	TRBV5-8	TRBJ1-1	CASSLADRVGTKNTEAFF	TGTGCCAGCAGCTTGGCGGACAGGGTAGGGACAAAGAACACTGAAGCTTTCTTT
-	-	TRBV11-2	TRBJ2-7	CASSLSRVGEQYF	TGTGCCAGCAGCTTAAGCCGGGTGGGCGAGCAGTACTTC
-	-	TRBV27	TRBJ1-2	CASSRGTGTNYGYTF	TGTGCCAGCAGTCGAGGGACCGGCACTAACTATGGCTACACCTTC
-	-	TRBV5-5	TRBJ1-3	CASMLKISGNTIYF	TGTGCCAGCATGTTGAAGATCTCTGGAAACACCATATATTTT
-	-	TRBV28	TRBJ2-7	CASSYPGGRLYEQYF	TGTGCCAGCAGTTACCCCGGGGGACGACTCTACGAGCAGTACTTC
-	-	TRBV5-8	TRBJ2-3	CASSLAVSSNTDTQYF	TGTGCCAGCAGCTTGGCCGTTAGCAGCAACACAGATACGCAGTATTTT
-	TRBD2	TRBV29-1	TRBJ2-5	CSVEKLAGGSKGETQYF	TGCAGCGTTGAAAAGCTAGCGGGAGGTTCCAAGGGGGAGACCCAGTACTTC
-	-	TRBV30	TRBJ1-1	CAWKTGTLNTEAFF	TGTGCCTGGAAAACCGGGACATTGAACACTGAAGCTTTCTTT
-	TRBD2	TRBV4-1	TRBJ2-1	CASSQDVASGTDEQFF	TGCGCCAGCAGCCAAGATGTGGCTAGCGGGACCGATGAGCAGTTCTTC
-	TRBD2	TRBV5-1	TRBJ2-6	CASSLVAGFAGANVLTF	TGCGCCAGCAGCTTGGTAGCGGGGTTCGCTGGGGCCAACGTCCTGACTTTC
-	TRBD1	TRBV4-1	TRBJ2-7	CASSQVGGGTYEQYF	TGCGCCAGCAGCCAAGTAGGGGGCGGCACCTACGAGCAGTACTTC
-	-	TRBV9	TRBJ1-1	CASSVTCWAAGRRDTEAFF	TGTGCCAGCAGCGTAACGTGTTGGGCGGCAGGGCGCAGGGACACTGAAGCTTTCTTT
-	TRBD1	TRBV6-1	TRBJ1-5	CASSPDRVVNQPQHF	TGTGCCAGCAGTCCCGACAGGGTGGTCAATCAGCCCCAGCATTTT
-	-	TRBV30	TRBJ1-1	CAWSANRERWSAEAFF	TGTGCCTGGAGCGCGAACAGGGAGAGGTGGTCGGCTGAAGCTTTCTTT
-	-	TRBV7-9	TRBJ1-2	CASGDGYYGYTF	TGTGCCAGCGGGGACGGATACTATGGCTACACCTTC
once	-	TRBV7-9	TRBJ2-7	CASSLRYDPASHYEQYF	TGTGCCAGCAGCTTGCGGTATGACCCAGCTAGCCATTACGAGCAGTACTTC
-	-	TRBV6-4	TRBJ1-5	CASSARANQPQHF	TGTGCCAGCAGTGCCAGGGCTAATCAGCCCCAGCATTTT
once	-	TRBV7-9	TRBJ2-5	CASSHTGVRETQYF	TGTGCCAGCAGCCATACGGGGGTAAGAGAGACCCAGTACTTC
once	TRBD2	TRBV11-3	TRBJ2-7	CASSFASGLGAGGF	TGTGCCAGCAGCTTCGCTTCGGGTCTCGGAGCGGGAGGGTTC
once	TRBD1	TRBV28	TRBJ1-1	CASSFAGGIGENTEAFF	TGTGCCAGCAGTTTCGCAGGGGGGATAGGGGAGAACACTGAAGCTTTCTTT
-	TRBD2	TRBV18	TRBJ2-7	CASSPPGLAGGYSYEQYF	TGTGCCAGCTCACCCCCGGGACTAGCGGGGGGATACTCCTACGAGCAGTACTTC
-	-	TRBV11-2	TRBJ2-7	CASSLDSEQYF	TGTGCCAGCAGCTTGGACAGTGAGCAGTACTTC
-	-	TRBV4-2	TRBJ2-5	CASSQDLQIQETQYF	TGTGCCAGCAGCCAAGATCTACAGATCCAAGAGACCCAGTACTTC
-	TRBD1	TRBV19	TRBJ2-2	CASSTPGDRATGELFF	TGTGCCAGTAGTACTCCTGGGGACAGGGCCACCGGGGAGCTGTTTTTT
few	-	TRBV6-1	TRBJ1-5	CASNLGQINQPQHF	TGTGCCAGCAACCTTGGGCAAATCAATCAGCCCCAGCATTTT
-	-	TRBV4-1	TRBJ1-6	CASSQVPGGMALHF	TGCGCCAGCAGCCAAGTTCCCGGGGGGATGGCCCTCCACTTT
-	TRBD1	TRBV6-1	TRBJ1-2	CASSATGTAIYGYTF	TGTGCCAGCAGCGCTACCGGGACAGCGATCTATGGCTACACCTTC
-	TRBD2	TRBV4-1	TRBJ2-7	CASSPGTSGYEQYF	TGCGCCAGCAGCCCGGGGACTAGCGGCTACGAGCAGTACTTC
-	TRBD2	TRBV6-1	TRBJ2-1	CASSEARESGRKNEQFF	TGTGCCAGCAGTGAAGCGCGAGAGAGCGGGAGGAAGAATGAGCAGTTCTTC
-	-	TRBV7-2	TRBJ2-7	CASSPKRQGEQYF	TGTGCCAGCAGCCCTAAGCGCCAGGGCGAGCAGTACTTC
-	-	TRBV5-1	TRBJ2-2	CASSPPGSTGELFF	TGCGCCAGCAGCCCCCCTGGATCCACCGGGGAGCTGTTTTTT
-	-	TRBV7-7	TRBJ2-3	CASSLVIGTTDTQYF	TGTGCCAGCAGCTTAGTTATAGGTACAACAGATACGCAGTATTTT
-	TRBD2	TRBV15	TRBJ2-1	CATSRDLAGVENEQFF	TGTGCCACCAGCAGAGATCTAGCGGGGGTAGAGAATGAGCAGTTCTTC
-	-	TRBV27	TRBJ2-7	CASSFGSGYSYEQYF	TGTGCCAGCAGTTTTGGGTCAGGCTACTCCTACGAGCAGTACTTC
-	-	TRBV23-1	TRBJ1-2	CASSQGPNYGYTF	TGCGCCAGCAGTCAGGGACCTAACTATGGCTACACCTTC
-	-	TRBV28	TRBJ1-5	CASQAKLVAPQHF	TGTGCCAGCCAGGCAAAGTTGGTAGCGCCCCAGCATTTT
-	TRBD1	TRBV10-3	TRBJ1-1	CAISALKQGPEAFF	TGTGCCATCAGTGCTTTAAAACAGGGGCCTGAAGCTTTCTTT
-	-	TRBV19	TRBJ2-6	CASSIGTSSGANVLTF	TGTGCCAGTAGTATAGGGACATCCTCTGGAGCCAACGTCCTGACTTTC
-	-	TRBV11-2	TRBJ1-1	CASSLRTPNTEAFF	TGTGCCAGCAGCCTCAGAACCCCGAACACTGAAGCTTTCTTT
-	-	TRBV6-1	TRBJ2-5	CASRDFLDGTQYF	TGTGCCAGCAGGGACTTTCTAGACGGGACCCAGTACTTC
-	-	TRBV19	TRBJ1-6	CVPGNNSPLHF	TGTGTTCCCGGGAACAATTCACCCCTCCACTTT
-	-	TRBV2	TRBJ2-5	CASSEWGQTYQETQYF	TGTGCCAGCAGTGAATGGGGTCAGACCTACCAAGAGACCCAGTACTTC
few	TRBD2	TRBV4-1	TRBJ2-2	CASSQGPSGSTVTGELFF	TGCGCCAGCAGCCAAGGACCTAGCGGGAGTACGGTCACCGGGGAGCTGTTTTTT
-	-	TRBV5-1	TRBJ1-2	CASSLGQHYGYTF	TGCGCCAGCAGCTTGGGGCAGCACTATGGCTACACCTTC
once	-	TRBV13	TRBJ2-3	CASTRDGLTDTQYF	TGTGCCAGCACTCGGGACGGCCTCACAGATACGCAGTATTTT